This T cell receptor (beta chain) was sequenced during a study of blood T cells in healthy people across ages. Together with a sample-barcoded 5' primer, a J-beta primer mix was included in a second PCR lasting about 7 to 11 cycles. MiXCR, run by TCRdb on the 5' RACE reads, gives a single entry per CDR3 protein. The profile shows more than 550,000 distinct CDR3 sequences, about a fifth of them singletons. At least 6 million PBMCs were isolated per sample. The CDR3 has 15 residues. Germline trimming cut 6 bases from V and 7 bases from J; bases unmatched to any gene: 3. Germline CDR1 reads MNHEY; CDR2 reads SVGEGT. This clonotype was counted between two and nine times.

Sequences were obtained from blood. This sequence originates from a man in his sixties or seventies in good health. The genes are TRBV6-2 or TRBV6-3 and TRBJ2-1; 16 nucleotides agree with TRBD2. The CDR3 region is CASRKGLAGGNEQFF. The CDR3 nucleotides read TGTGCCAGCAGAAAGGGACTAGCGGGGGGGAATGAGCAGTTCTTC.